This is a list of T cell receptor beta chains from one sample in a study of cytomegalovirus exposure and HLA in healthy donors. Libraries were prepared by immunoSEQ multiplex PCR; TCRdb keeps only in-frame clonotypes and omits some of them. The repertoire holds roughly 120,000 clones, with over 75% as singletons. Material for sequencing was PBMCs. The source is a woman aged 40 to 50 in good health and CMV-seropositive. Each CDR3 is given with its conserved first and last residue. D genes are given only for firm matches. Not every row has a clone size; where given, it reads once, few, many or a size class.

j_call v_call clone_size d_call cdr3_nt cdr3_aa
TRBJ1-2 TRBV28 few TRBD1 TGTGCCACGTTAGACCCGGGACAGGGGGGAGGCTACACCTTC CATLDPGQGGGYTF
TRBJ2-4 TRBV5-8 NA NA TGTGCCAGCAGCTTGCGTACAGGGAGTTTGGACATTCAGTACTTC CASSLRTGSLDIQYF
TRBJ2-7 TRBV5-5 NA TRBD2 TGTGCCAGCAGCTTGGTTAGCGGGAGGGCCCAGATCTACGAGCAGTACTTC CASSLVSGRAQIYEQYF
TRBJ2-1 TRBV9 NA NA TGTGCCAGCAGCGTCACAGGGACCGACGTCGATGAGCAGTTCTTC CASSVTGTDVDEQFF
TRBJ2-5 TRBV9 NA TRBD2 TGTGCCAGCAGCGTAGCGGGCGGCGGGGGGGAGACCCAGTACTTC CASSVAGGGGETQYF
TRBJ2-1 TRBV29-1 NA TRBD1 TGCAGCGTACGGACAGGCGCCCATGAGCAGTTCTTC CSVRTGAHEQFF
TRBJ1-1 TRBV6-6 NA NA TGTGCCAGCAGTTACGAGGGGGGGAGCACTGAAGCTTTCTTT CASSYEGGSTEAFF
TRBJ2-5 TRBV11-2 NA NA TGTGCCAGCAGCGCCCCCGGACTGATGTACCAAGAGACCCAGTACTTC CASSAPGLMYQETQYF
TRBJ2-1 TRBV5-4 NA TRBD1 TGTGCCAGCAGCTTGTCCGGGACAGGGAGGACCAATGAGCAGTTCTTC CASSLSGTGRTNEQFF
TRBJ2-3 TRBV5-1 NA TRBD1 TGCGCCAGCAGCTCAAAAGCCGGGACAGGGGCAGATACGCAGTATTTT CASSSKAGTGADTQYF
TRBJ2-7 TRBV10-1 NA TRBD2 TGCGCCAGCAGTCCGGGACTAGCAGACGAGCAGTACTTC CASSPGLADEQYF